This T cell receptor (beta chain) is drawn from a study of blood T cell repertoires in COVID-19. Study at large: From T cells, B-cell-depleted T cells, or PBMCs came the material, which was cDNA or gDNA.

The protocol was immunoSEQ multiplex PCR, while the TCRdb copy is restricted to in-frame clones and leaves out a portion. The table records approximately 300,000 clones, under 95% of them present only once. The study drew participants aged roughly 18 to 95 years from 20 to 30 US areas. Each recovered donor of Cohort 3 presented with two negative PCRs, clearance, or symptom resolution. The sequencing sample was made of PBMCs or T cells enriched from blood (not recorded which). This sequence was found in a woman between 25 and 40 years old who had recovered from COVID-19.

This chain's CDR3 is CASSYNNEQFF. The CDR3 coding sequence is TGTGCCAGCAGTTATAACAATGAGCAGTTCTTC. The chain joins TRBV2 to TRBJ2-1; D gene ambiguous. Trimming took off 5 bases at V and 5 bases at J, with 4 bases between the two ends. The germline V gene encodes CDR1 SNHLY and CDR2 FYNNEI. The CDR3 sequence is 11 residues long.